The entry below describes one TCR beta chain. The CDR3 has 18 residues. From germline, CDR1 is PRHDT and CDR2 FYEKMQ (reference sequence). V gave up 1 base and J gave up 1 base; unmatched junction bases: 5. This record belongs to a study of T cell changes during pregnancy in multiple sclerosis. Sequencing used immunoSEQ multiplex PCR; TCRdb keeps in-frame clones, though not all of them. Found here are fewer than 60,000 clones, approximately 90% of them singletons; the top ten hold 0.35% to 0.5%. The sequence was obtained from a female donor with multiple sclerosis, enrolled in a pregnancy study. The starting material was CD4+ T cells from peripheral blood mononuclear cells, obtained after pregnancy. The rearrangement links TRBV13 to TRBJ2-2, with 11 bases fitting TRBD2. The CDR3: CASSLATGLAVNTGELFF. CDR3 DNA: TGTGCCAGCAGCTTAGCGACGGGACTAGCGGTGAACACCGGGGAGCTGTTTTTT.